This T cell receptor beta chain is drawn from a study of T cells after yellow fever vaccination. Study overall: SMART-Seq v4 Ultra Low Input prepared the low-cell-number fractions. Study-wide points: It was the secondary response that reached its peak faster, day 5 versus 15, but it was weaker. Post-booster reappearance was seen for most primary-vaccination clones (nearly 97% CD4, 75% to 90% CD8).

With 5 bases removed from V and 1 base from J, the gap between germline ends came to 17 bases. The CDR3 is 16 amino acids. Germline lookup yields CDR1 SGHAT and CDR2 FQNNGV. 5'RACE template switching added a universal primer site and UMIs to TCR cDNA. In TCRdb, the 5' RACE reads were re-called with MiXCR into one record per CDR3 protein. The sample lists under 500,000 distinct CDR3 sequences; 15% to 20% were seen once. As for this clonotype: The antigen remains undetermined.

Sequencing was performed on PBMCs, taken before the yellow fever booster vaccination. This sequence was found in a man between 18 and 35 years old who received the YFV17D yellow fever vaccine. The rearrangement joins TRBV11-2 to TRBJ2-5; perhaps TRBD2 as D (5 bases). CDR3 residues: CASSPLQLAGQETQYF. CDR3 coding DNA: TGTGCCAGCAGCCCCTTACAACTGGCGGGCCAAGAGACCCAGTACTTC.